This TCR beta chain was captured in a study of shared clonotypes between healthy human individuals. As for the study in general: Researchers drew samples from a couple of women and three men aged 18 to 49. CD4 naive cells filled three plates per donor, CD4 memory three, CD8 naive two and CD8 memory one.

A note on this clone: Its cognate antigen is unknown.

Study results and limitations: Several donors held around 5% of naive CD4 clonotypes in common.

Only in-frame clones appear in the TCRdb table, and some are missing; sequencing was by immunoSEQ multiplex PCR. The sample contains approximately 2.5 million clones, roughly 93% of which appear only once. This clonotype was obtained from a young man in good health. Some clones in this sample may be carry-over from other donors' samples. The sample comprised naive CD4+ T cells from PBMCs. Subset specified: CD45RA+ positively selected.

CDR3 DNA: TGTGCCAGCAGCTTACAAACTAGCGCTAGCTCCTACGAGCAGTACTTC. This sequence encodes CASSLQTSASSYEQYF. The rearrangement links TRBV7-2 to TRBJ2-7, with TRBD2 identical over 7 bases. The V gene end was trimmed by 2 bases and the J gene end by 0 bases; junction bases not matched to a gene: 7. Germline V gene lookup returns CDR1 SGHTA and CDR2 FQGNSA. CDR3 size: 16 residues.